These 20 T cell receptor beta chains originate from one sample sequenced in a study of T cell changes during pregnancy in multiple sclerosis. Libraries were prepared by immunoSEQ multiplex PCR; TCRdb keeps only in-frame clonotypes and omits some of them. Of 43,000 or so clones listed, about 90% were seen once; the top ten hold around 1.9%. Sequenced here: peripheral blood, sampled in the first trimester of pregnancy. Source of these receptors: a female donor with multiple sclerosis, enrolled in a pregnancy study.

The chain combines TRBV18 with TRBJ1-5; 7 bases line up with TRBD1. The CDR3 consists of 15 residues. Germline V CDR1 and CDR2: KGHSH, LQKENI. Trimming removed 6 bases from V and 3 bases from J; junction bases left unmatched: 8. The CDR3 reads CASSMRTGDNQPQHF. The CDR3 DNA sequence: TGTGCCAGCTCCATGAGGACAGGTGACAATCAGCCCCAGCATTTT. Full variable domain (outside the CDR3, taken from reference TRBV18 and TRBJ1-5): NAGVMQNPRHLVRRRGQEARLRCSPMKGHSHVYWYRQLPEEGLKFMVYLQKENIIDESGMPKERFSAEFPKEGPSILRIQQVVRGDSAAYFCASSMRTGDNQPQHFGDGTRLSIL.

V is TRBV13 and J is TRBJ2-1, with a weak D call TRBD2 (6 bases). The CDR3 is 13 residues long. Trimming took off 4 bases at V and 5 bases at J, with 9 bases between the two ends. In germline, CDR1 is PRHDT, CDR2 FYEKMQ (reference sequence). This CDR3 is CASSSGLDNEQFF. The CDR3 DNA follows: TGTGCCAGCAGCTCGGGACTCGACAATGAGCAGTTCTTC.

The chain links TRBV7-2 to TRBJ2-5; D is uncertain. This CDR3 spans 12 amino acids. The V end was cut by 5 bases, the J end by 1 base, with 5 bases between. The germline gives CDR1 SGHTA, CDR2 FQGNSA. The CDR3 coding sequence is TGTGCCAGCAGCCCCCGCCAAGAGACCCAGTACTTC. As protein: CASSPRQETQYF.

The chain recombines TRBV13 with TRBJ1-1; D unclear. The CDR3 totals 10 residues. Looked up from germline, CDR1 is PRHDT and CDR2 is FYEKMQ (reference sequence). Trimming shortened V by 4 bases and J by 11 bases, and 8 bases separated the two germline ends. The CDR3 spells CASSSSVAFF. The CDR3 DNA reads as TGTGCCAGCAGCTCTTCTGTGGCTTTCTTT.

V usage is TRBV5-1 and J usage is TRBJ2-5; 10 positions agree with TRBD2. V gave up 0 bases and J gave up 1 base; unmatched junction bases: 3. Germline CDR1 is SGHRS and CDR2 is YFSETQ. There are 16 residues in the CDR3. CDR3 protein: CASSLGSSGGQETQYF. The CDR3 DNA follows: TGCGCCAGCAGCTTGGGATCTAGCGGGGGCCAAGAGACCCAGTACTTC.

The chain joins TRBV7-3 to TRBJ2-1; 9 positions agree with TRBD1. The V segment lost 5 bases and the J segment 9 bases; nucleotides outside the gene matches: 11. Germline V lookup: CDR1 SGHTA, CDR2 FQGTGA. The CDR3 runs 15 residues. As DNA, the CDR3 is TGTGCCAGCAGCCGGTTGGGACAGGGAAGTGGTGAGCAGTTCTTC. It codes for CASSRLGQGSGEQFF.

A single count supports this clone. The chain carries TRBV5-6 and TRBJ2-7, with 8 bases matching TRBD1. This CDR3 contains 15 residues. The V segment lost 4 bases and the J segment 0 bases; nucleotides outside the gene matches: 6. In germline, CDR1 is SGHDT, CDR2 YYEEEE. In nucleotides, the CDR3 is TGTGCCAGCAGCATAGGACAGGGCTACTCCTACGAGCAGTACTTC. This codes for CASSIGQGYSYEQYF.

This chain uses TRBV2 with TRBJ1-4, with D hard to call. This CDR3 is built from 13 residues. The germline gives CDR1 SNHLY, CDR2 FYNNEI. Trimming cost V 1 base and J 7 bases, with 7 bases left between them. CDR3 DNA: TGTGCCAGCAGTGAAGGAGGTAGTGAAAAACTGTTTTTT. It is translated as CASSEGGSEKLFF.

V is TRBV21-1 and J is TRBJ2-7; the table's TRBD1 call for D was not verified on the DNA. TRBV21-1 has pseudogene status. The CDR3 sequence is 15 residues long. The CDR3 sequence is CASSKKKDRGYEQYF. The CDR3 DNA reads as TGTGCCAGCAGCAAAAAAAAAGACAGGGGCTACGAGCAGTACTTC.

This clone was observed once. The CDR3 here is CASSDLLAGGQETQYF. CDR3 sequence (DNA): TGTGCCAGCAGCGACCTTCTAGCGGGGGGGCAAGAGACCCAGTACTTC. The chain couples TRBV11-2 to TRBJ2-5, with 12 bases aligning to TRBD2. Germline V gene lookup returns CDR1 SGHAT and CDR2 FQNNGV. Trimming cost V 5 bases and J 2 bases; bases outside gene matches: 6. This CDR3 is 16 amino acids long.

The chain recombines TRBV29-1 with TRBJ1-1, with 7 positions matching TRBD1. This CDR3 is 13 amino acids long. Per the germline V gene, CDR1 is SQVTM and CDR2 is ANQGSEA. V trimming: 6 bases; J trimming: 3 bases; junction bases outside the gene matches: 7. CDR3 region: CSVQTGEHTEAFF. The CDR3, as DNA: TGCAGCGTCCAAACAGGGGAGCACACTGAAGCTTTCTTT. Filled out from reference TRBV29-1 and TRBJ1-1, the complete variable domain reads SAVISQKPSRDICQRGTSLTIQCQVDSQVTMMFWYRQQPGQSLTLIATANQGSEATYESGFVIDKFPISRPNLTFSTLTVSNMSPEDSSIYLCSVQTGEHTEAFFGQGTRLTVV.

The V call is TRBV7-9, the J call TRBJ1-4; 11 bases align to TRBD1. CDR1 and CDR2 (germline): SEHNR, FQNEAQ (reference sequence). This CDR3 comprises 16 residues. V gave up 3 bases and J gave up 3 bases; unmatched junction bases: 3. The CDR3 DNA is TGTGCCAGCAGCTTTGGGACAGGGGGTCCTAATGAAAAACTGTTTTTT. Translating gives CASSFGTGGPNEKLFF.

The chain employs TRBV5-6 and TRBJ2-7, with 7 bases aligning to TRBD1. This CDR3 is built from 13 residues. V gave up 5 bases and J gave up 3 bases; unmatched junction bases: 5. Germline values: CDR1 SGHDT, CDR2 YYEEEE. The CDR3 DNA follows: TGTGCCAGCAGTCGGGACAGATACTACGAGCAGTACTTC. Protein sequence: CASSRDRYYEQYF.

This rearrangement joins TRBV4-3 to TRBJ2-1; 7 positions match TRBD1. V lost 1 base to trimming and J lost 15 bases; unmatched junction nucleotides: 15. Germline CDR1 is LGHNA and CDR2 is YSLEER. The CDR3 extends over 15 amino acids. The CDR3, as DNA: TGCGCCAGCAGCCAAGTATTGCAAGGGGGCTCAGGTGGGTTCTTC. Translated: CASSQVLQGGSGGFF.

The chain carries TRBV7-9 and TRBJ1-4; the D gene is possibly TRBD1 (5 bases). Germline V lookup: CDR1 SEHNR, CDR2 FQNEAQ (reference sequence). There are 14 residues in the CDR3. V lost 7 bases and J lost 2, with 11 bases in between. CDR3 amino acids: CASTAGGTNEKLFF. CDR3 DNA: TGTGCCAGCACCGCGGGGGGGACTAATGAAAAACTGTTTTTT.

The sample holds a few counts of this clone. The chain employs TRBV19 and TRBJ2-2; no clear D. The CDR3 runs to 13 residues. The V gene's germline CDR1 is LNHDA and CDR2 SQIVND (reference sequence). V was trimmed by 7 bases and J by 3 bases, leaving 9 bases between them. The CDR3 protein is CASKSSDTGELFF. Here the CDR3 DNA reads TGTGCCAGTAAGAGTTCGGACACCGGGGAGCTGTTTTTT.

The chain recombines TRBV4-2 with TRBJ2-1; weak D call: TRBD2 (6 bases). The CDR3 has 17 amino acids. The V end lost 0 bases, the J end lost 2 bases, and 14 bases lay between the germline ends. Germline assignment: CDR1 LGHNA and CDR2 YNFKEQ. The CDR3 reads CASSQDPPGEPYNEQFF. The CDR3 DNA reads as TGTGCCAGCAGCCAAGACCCGCCGGGGGAACCCTACAATGAGCAGTTCTTC.

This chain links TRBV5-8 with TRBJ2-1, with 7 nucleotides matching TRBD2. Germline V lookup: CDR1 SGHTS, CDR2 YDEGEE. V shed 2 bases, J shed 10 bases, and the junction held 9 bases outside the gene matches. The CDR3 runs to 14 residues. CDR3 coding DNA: TGTGCCAGCAGCTTCGCAGGGAGGGTCGGAGAGCAGTTCTTC. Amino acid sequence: CASSFAGRVGEQFF.

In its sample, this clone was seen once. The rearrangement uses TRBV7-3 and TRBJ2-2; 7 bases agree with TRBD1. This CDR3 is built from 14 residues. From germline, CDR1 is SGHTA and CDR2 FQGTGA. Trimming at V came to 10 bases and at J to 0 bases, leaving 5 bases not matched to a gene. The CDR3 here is CATTGAPNTGELFF. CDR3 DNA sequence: TGTGCCACCACAGGGGCTCCGAACACCGGGGAGCTGTTTTTT.

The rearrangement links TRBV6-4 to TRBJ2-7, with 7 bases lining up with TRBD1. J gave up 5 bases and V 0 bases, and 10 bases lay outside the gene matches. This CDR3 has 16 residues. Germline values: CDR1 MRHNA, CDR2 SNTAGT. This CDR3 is CASSDSPMDRSHEQYF. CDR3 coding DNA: TGTGCCAGCAGTGACTCTCCCATGGACAGGAGCCACGAGCAGTACTTC.